What follows describes a single T cell receptor (beta chain). Its antigen remains unidentified. The length of the CDR3 is 12 residues. Germline-derived CDR1 and CDR2 are MDHEN and SYDVKM. Trimming left V 5 bases short and J 8 bases short, with 12 bases between. The source of the sample is a study of cytomegalovirus exposure and HLA in healthy donors. Study-level results: The authors later found TCR association rates varying by HLA locus, with DRB1 most and HLA-C fewest. Accounts indicate the classifier identified cytomegalovirus status with strong specificity and sensitivity.

With 60 Vbeta and 13 Jbeta primers, the PCR was carried out. Profiling relied on immunoSEQ multiplex PCR, and the TCRdb table lists in-frame clones only, not all of them. The sample yields around 110,000 clones, about three quarters seen once. All donors participated as healthy donors of bone marrow. At collection, donors were nominally healthy, but unrecorded immune exposures were probable. Sequencing was carried out using PBMCs. This receptor was identified in a man younger than 45 in good health and CMV-seronegative. The chain has TRBV28 and TRBJ1-2; tentatively, D is TRBD1 (5 bases). This CDR3 reads CASSQGHQGYTF. The CDR3 DNA reads as TGTGCCAGCAGTCAGGGCCACCAGGGCTACACCTTC.